This TCR beta chain was identified during a study of regulatory T cells in long-lasting Graves disease. Noted time point: newly diagnosed GD, antithyroid drugs for less than 3 months. PBMCs provided the RNA from which the TCR library was made. An endocrinology unit in Xi'an, China, supplied the patients. The TCR beta library used iRepertoire HTBI primers with Arm-PCR amplification of CDR3. TCRdb analysed the multiplex PCR reads with MiXCR anew, one entry per CDR3 protein. The sample records 450,000 to 600,000 distinct CDR3 sequences, 13% being singletons. This CDR3 is 12 amino acids long. Germline lookup yields CDR1 DFQATT and CDR2 SNEGSKA (reference sequence). For this clonotype: Its antigen is undetermined. Possible read error: a much larger clone is one base away.

The study's findings and limits: Persistent disease was associated with favored TRBV28 usage and with favored use of TRBJ1-2 and TRBJ2-5. New patients shared roughly 1,000 public clonotypes, and persistent patients shared more, with around 2,600.

These sequences were also reported in another study, on T cells in Graves' hyperthyroidism and ophthalmopathy.

The source is a man between 25 and 39 years old with Graves disease. Here the sequenced sample was peripheral blood mononuclear cells (PBMCs), taken at new diagnosis, from a patient treated with antithyroid drugs. The chain recombines TRBV20-1 with TRBJ1-1, with D unresolved. The DNA of the CDR3 is TGCAGTGCCCAATTGAGTAGCACTGAAACTTTCTTT. Its translation is CSAQLSSTETFF.